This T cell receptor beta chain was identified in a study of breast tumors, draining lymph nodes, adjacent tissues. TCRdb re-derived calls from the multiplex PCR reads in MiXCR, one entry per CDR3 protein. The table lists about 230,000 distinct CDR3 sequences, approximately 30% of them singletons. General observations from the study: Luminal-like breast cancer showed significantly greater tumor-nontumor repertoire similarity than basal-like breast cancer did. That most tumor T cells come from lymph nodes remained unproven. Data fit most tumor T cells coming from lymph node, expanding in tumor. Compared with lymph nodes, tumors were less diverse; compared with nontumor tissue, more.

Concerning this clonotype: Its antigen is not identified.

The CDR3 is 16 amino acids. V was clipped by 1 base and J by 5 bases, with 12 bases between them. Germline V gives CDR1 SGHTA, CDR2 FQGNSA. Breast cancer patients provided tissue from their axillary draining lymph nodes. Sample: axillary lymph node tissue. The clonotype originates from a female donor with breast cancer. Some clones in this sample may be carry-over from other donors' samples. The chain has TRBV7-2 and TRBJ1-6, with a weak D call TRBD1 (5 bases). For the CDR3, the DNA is TGTGCCAGCAGCTTAGATGGGGCAGGCAATAATTCACCCCTCCACTTT. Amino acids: CASSLDGAGNNSPLHF. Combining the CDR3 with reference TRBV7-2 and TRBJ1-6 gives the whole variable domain GAGVSQSPSNKVTEKGKDVELRCDPISGHTALYWYRQSLGQGLEFLIYFQGNSAPDKSGLPSDRFSAERTGGSVSTLTIQRTQQEDSAVYLCASSLDGAGNNSPLHFGNGTRLTVT.